A single sample gave rise to the 15 T cell receptor beta chains below, sequenced in a study of beta chain features in type 1 diabetes. cDNA synthesis used the whole RNA isolate, giving expressed TCRB sequences. Using immunoSEQ multiplex PCR, the repertoire was profiled, and TCRdb retains in-frame clones only, with some absent. The sample lists 680,000 or so clones, about an eighth occurring once. Study-level results: Within each of all four CD4+ subsets, Type 1 diabetes patients had TCRB CDR3s that were moderately but significantly shorter.

These receptors have no known antigen. Sequencing input: naive CD4+ T cells from blood. The receptors here all came from a man aged 18 to 30 with type 1 diabetes.

The gene calls are TRBV5-1 and TRBJ2-1; unclear D gene. Trimming removed 4 bases from V and 7 bases from J, with 18 bases in between. The CDR3 covers 15 residues. Germline CDR1 is SGHRS and CDR2 is YFSETQ. CDR3 sequence (DNA): TGCGCCAGCAGCCTAGAGCGAACCCTGGGGAATGAGCAGTTCTTC. Protein product: CASSLERTLGNEQFF. The full variable domain, in which reference TRBV5-1 and TRBJ2-1 provide the parts outside the CDR3, is KAGVTQTPRYLIKTRGQQVTLSCSPISGHRSVSWYQQTPGQGLQFLFEYFSETQRNKGNFPGRFSGRQFSNSRSEMNVSTLELGDSALYLCASSLERTLGNEQFFGPGTRLTVL.

The rearrangement uses TRBV18 and TRBJ2-7; D gene unclear. The CDR3 covers 14 residues. The V gene's germline CDR1 is KGHSH and CDR2 LQKENI. V was trimmed by 2 bases and J by 3 bases, leaving 11 bases between them. The CDR3 is CASSPGIEGYEQYF. The CDR3 nucleotides read TGTGCCAGCTCACCAGGGATAGAAGGCTACGAGCAGTACTTC.

A remark on this clone: The same CDR3 also results from other DNA sequences found in this sample. The chain is built from TRBV4-1 and TRBJ1-2; no firm D call. The germline V gene has CDR1 MGHRA and CDR2 YSYEKL. Trimming shortened V by 1 base and J by 10 bases, and 13 bases separated the two germline ends. This CDR3 region has 13 residues. CDR3 nucleotide sequence: TGCGCCAGCAGCCAAGGACTGGTCCCCCTCTACACCTTC. Translated, it gives CASSQGLVPLYTF.

The chain has TRBV14 and TRBJ2-7; D is unresolved. The ends were cut back, 0 bases at V and 6 bases at J, with 6 bases in the middle. The CDR3 is made up of 12 amino acids. The germline gives CDR1 SGHDN, CDR2 FVKESK. The CDR3 nucleotides read TGTGCCAGCAGCCAAGACTGGGCCGAGCAGTACTTC. Translation: CASSQDWAEQYF.

The chain employs TRBV11-2 and TRBJ2-1; 8 nucleotides line up with TRBD2. The length of the CDR3 is 19 residues. Germline CDR1 reads SGHAT; CDR2 reads FQNNGV. The V and J ends lost 0 bases and 8 bases, in that order; junction bases with no gene match: 18. This chain's CDR3 is CASSLDLGLVGKWVHEQFF. The DNA of the CDR3 is TGTGCCAGCAGCTTAGATCTGGGACTAGTAGGGAAATGGGTCCATGAGCAGTTCTTC.

For this clone: Other DNA sequences within the sample encode an identical CDR3. This chain connects TRBV29-1 to TRBJ1-1, with TRBD1 as a possible D gene (6 bases). V was trimmed by 6 bases and J by 0 bases, leaving 11 bases between them. This CDR3 contains 13 residues. Germline-derived CDR1 and CDR2 are SQVTM and ANQGSEA. Here the CDR3 DNA reads TGCAGCGTGGCGGGACACTTGAACACTGAAGCTTTCTTT. Translating it yields CSVAGHLNTEAFF.

The rearrangement joins TRBV6-5 to TRBJ2-2; D call uncertain. V was pared by 2 bases and J by 2 bases, with 6 bases between. This CDR3 spans 14 amino acids. Germline values: CDR1 MNHEY, CDR2 SVGAGI. CDR3 in DNA: TGTGCCAGCAGTTACACGACCAACACCGGGGAGCTGTTTTTT. Translation: CASSYTTNTGELFF.

The V and J genes are TRBV6-6 and TRBJ1-2; weak D call: TRBD1 (6 bases). V was trimmed by 7 bases and J by 4 bases, leaving 16 bases between them. Germline V CDR1 and CDR2: MNHNY, SVGAGI (reference sequence). The CDR3 spans 14 residues. As DNA, the CDR3 is TGTGCCAGCACGACAGGATATACACTCTATGGCTACACCTTC. This encodes CASTTGYTLYGYTF.

This clone appeared a few times. V usage is TRBV5-1 and J usage is TRBJ1-6, with 9 positions matching TRBD1. The junction had 3 bases not matched to a gene; V was cut back by 4 bases and J by 4 bases. CDR1 is SGHRS, CDR2 YFSETQ, per germline. The CDR3 covers 15 residues. CDR3 coding DNA: TGCGCCAGCAGCCTAGGGACAGGGTATAATTCACCCCTCCACTTT. Amino acids: CASSLGTGYNSPLHF.

This clone has just a few counts. The V and J genes are TRBV18 and TRBJ2-3, with D unresolved. The CDR3 extends over 11 amino acids. Per germline, CDR1 KGHSH and CDR2 LQKENI. The V end lost 5 bases, the J end lost 2 bases, and 2 bases lay between the germline ends. The CDR3 DNA reads TGTGCCAGCTCATTCACAGATACGCAGTATTTT. It encodes CASSFTDTQYF. Variable domain in full (rest from reference TRBV18 and TRBJ2-3): NAGVMQNPRHLVRRRGQEARLRCSPMKGHSHVYWYRQLPEEGLKFMVYLQKENIIDESGMPKERFSAEFPKEGPSILRIQQVVRGDSAAYFCASSFTDTQYFGPGTRLTVL.

The J gene is TRBJ2-1, the V gene TRBV30; no clear D gene. V lost 1 base to trimming and J lost 4 bases, with 11 bases between them. CDR1 GTSNPN and CDR2 SVGIG come from the germline V gene (reference sequence). This CDR3 contains 14 residues. CDR3 bases: TGTGCCTGGAGTGGAGTCTGGAGTTACAATGAGCAGTTCTTC. This gives the protein CAWSGVWSYNEQFF.

This clone appeared a few times. The chain recombines TRBV25-1 with TRBJ1-1; maybe TRBD1 (5 bases). CDR1 is MGHDK and CDR2 is SYGVNS in the germline V gene. This CDR3 comprises 13 residues. Trimming shortened V by 6 bases and J by 5 bases, and 13 bases separated the two germline ends. For the CDR3, the DNA is TGTGCCAGCAGCTCCAGGGTTCTGACTGAAGCTTTCTTT. It codes for CASSSRVLTEAFF.

J is TRBJ2-3 and V is TRBV18, with 7 positions matching TRBD1. CDR1 and CDR2 (germline): KGHSH, LQKENI. Germline trimming cut 6 bases from V and 0 bases from J; bases unmatched to any gene: 9. This CDR3 contains 16 residues. The CDR3 sequence is CASSPRDSLSTDTQYF. The CDR3 nucleotides read TGTGCCAGCTCTCCGAGGGACAGCCTCAGCACAGATACGCAGTATTTT.

V is TRBV19 and J is TRBJ1-4, with unresolved D. Trimming stripped 3 bases from V and 0 bases from J, with 17 bases between. Per germline, CDR1 LNHDA and CDR2 SQIVND (reference sequence). This CDR3 comprises 18 residues. The CDR3 reads CASSIQQAAGPTNEKLFF. CDR3 in DNA: TGTGCCAGTAGTATCCAACAAGCGGCAGGCCCAACTAATGAAAAACTGTTTTTT.

This clone was seen a handful of times. The CDR3 nucleotides read TGCGCCAGCAGCCTCCCCGGCGCGGGGCCGAATGAAAAACTGTTTTTT. Protein product: CASSLPGAGPNEKLFF. The chain recombines TRBV4-1 with TRBJ1-4, with D perhaps matching TRBD1 (5 bases). CDR1 MGHRA and CDR2 YSYEKL come from the germline V gene. Trimming stripped 4 bases from V and 5 bases from J, with 17 bases between. CDR3 length: 16 amino acids.